One T cell receptor (beta chain) is described in this entry. Its antigen remains unknown. Donors were drawn from the approximately 110-subject validation cohort, separate from the roughly 700-subject first cohort. Assay: immunoSEQ multiplex PCR; the TCRdb copy retains only in-frame clones and omits some. The top ten hold 3.5% to 5% of the sample, which has some 150,000 clones, roughly 89% seen once. This entry is derived from a study of cytomegalovirus exposure and HLA in healthy donors. Study-wide points: In vitro data verified three CMV-associated chains as specific for CMV antigens. The tendency of first-cohort TCR clusters to co-occur in the 95 to 150 validation repertoires was the finding of a later analysis. Some public TCRs appeared in many individuals, while most sequences were rare.

CDR3 length: 14 residues. V dropped 2 bases and J dropped 3 bases, with 12 bases sitting between them. Germline loops: CDR1 SGHRS, CDR2 YFSETQ. V is TRBV5-1 and J is TRBJ2-7; a weak D match, TRBD1 (5 bases). The sample taken for sequencing was PBMCs. This TCR was recovered from a man in his late teens or twenties in good health and CMV-seropositive. CDR3 nucleotide sequence: TGCGCCAGCAGCTTAACAGGCTCGAACTACGAGCAGTACTTC. Translating it yields CASSLTGSNYEQYF. Together with reference TRBV5-1 and TRBJ2-7, the CDR3 gives the full variable domain: KAGVTQTPRYLIKTRGQQVTLSCSPISGHRSVSWYQQTPGQGLQFLFEYFSETQRNKGNFPGRFSGRQFSNSRSEMNVSTLELGDSALYLCASSLTGSNYEQYFGPGTRLTVT.